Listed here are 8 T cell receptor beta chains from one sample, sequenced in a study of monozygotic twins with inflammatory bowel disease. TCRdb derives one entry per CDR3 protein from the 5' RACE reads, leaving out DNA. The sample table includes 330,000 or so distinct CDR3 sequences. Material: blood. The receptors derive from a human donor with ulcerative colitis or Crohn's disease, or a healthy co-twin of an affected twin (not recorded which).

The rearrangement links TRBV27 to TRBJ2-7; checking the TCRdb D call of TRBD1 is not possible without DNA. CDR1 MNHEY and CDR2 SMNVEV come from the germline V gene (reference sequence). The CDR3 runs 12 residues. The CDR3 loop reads CASRIRTGPPPF.

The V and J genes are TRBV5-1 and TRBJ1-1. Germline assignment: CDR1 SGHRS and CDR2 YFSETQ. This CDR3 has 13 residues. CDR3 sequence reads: CASSSGGLTEAFF.

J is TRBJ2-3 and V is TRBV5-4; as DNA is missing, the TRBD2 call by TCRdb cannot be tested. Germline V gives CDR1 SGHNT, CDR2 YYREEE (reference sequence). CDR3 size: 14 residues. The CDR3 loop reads CASSSGTSRDTQYF.

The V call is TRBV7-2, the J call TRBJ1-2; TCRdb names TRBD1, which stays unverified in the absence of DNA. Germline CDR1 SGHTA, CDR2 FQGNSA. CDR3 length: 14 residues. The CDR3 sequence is CASSWSGQGYGYTF. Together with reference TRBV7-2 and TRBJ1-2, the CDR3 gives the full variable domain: GAGVSQSPSNKVTEKGKDVELRCDPISGHTALYWYRQSLGQGLEFLIYFQGNSAPDKSGLPSDRFSAERTGGSVSTLTIQRTQQEDSAVYLCASSWSGQGYGYTFGSGTRLTVV.

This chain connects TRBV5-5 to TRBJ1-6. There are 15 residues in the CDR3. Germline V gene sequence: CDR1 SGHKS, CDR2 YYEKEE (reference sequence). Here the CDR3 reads CASSLVPRTDSPLHF.

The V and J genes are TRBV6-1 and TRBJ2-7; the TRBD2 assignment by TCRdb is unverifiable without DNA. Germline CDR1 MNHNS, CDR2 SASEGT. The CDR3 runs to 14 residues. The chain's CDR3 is CASSEGGGSYEQYF.

CDR3 region: CASSEVNSYEQYF. The rearrangement joins TRBV19 to TRBJ2-7. Germline V CDR1 and CDR2: LNHDA, SQIVND (reference sequence). This CDR3 is built from 13 residues.

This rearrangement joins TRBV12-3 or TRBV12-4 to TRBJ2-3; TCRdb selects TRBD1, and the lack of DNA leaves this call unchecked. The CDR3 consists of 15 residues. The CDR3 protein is CASSRQESSTDTQYF.